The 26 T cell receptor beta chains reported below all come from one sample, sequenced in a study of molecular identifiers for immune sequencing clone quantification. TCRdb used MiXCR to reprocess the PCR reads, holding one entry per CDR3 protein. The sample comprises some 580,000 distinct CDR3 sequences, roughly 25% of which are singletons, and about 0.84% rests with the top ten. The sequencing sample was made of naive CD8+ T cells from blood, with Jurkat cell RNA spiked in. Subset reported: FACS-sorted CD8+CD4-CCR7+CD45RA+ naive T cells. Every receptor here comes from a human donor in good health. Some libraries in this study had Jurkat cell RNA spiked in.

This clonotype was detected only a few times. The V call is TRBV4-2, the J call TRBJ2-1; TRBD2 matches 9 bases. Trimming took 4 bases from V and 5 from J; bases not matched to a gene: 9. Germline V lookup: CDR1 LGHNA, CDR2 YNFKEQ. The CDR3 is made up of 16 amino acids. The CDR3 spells CASSLDPGLAHNEQFF. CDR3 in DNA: TGTGCCAGCAGCCTGGATCCGGGACTAGCTCACAATGAGCAGTTCTTC.

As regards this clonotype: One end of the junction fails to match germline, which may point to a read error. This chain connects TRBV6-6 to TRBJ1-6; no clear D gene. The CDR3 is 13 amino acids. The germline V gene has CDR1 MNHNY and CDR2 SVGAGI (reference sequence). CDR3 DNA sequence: TGTGCCAGCAGTTACTCTTGGAATTCACCCCTCCGCTTT. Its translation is CASSYSWNSPLRF.

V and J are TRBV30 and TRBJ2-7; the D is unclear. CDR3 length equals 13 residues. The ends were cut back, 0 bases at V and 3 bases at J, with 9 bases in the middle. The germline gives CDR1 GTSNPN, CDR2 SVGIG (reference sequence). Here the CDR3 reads CAWSVGTGYEQYF. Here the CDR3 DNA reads TGTGCCTGGAGTGTCGGAACGGGCTACGAGCAGTACTTC.

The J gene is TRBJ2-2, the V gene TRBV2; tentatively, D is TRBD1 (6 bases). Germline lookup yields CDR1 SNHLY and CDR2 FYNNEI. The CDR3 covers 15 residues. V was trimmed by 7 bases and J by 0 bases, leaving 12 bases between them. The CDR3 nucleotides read TGTGCCAGCACCCTAGGACAGCCGAACACCGGGGAGCTGTTTTTT. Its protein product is CASTLGQPNTGELFF.

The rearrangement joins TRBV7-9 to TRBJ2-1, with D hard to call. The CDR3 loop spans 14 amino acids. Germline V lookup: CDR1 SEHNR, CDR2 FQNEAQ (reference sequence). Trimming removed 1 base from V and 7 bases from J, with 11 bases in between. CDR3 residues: CASSLVAKGNEQFF. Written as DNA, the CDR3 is TGTGCCAGCAGCTTAGTGGCTAAGGGAAATGAGCAGTTCTTC.

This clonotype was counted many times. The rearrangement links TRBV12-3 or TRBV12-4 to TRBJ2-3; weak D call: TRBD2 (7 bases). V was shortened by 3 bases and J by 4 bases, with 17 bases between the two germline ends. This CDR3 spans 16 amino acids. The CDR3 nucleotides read TGTGCCAGCAGTTTTTATGGGGGGGGGCCGGCAGATACGCAGTATTTT. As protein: CASSFYGGGPADTQYF.

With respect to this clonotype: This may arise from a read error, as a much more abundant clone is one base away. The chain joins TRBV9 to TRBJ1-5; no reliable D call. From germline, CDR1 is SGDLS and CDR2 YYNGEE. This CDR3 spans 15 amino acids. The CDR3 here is CTSSQYDGSNQPQHF. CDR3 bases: TGTACCAGCAGCCAATACGACGGAAGCAATCAGCCCCAGCATTTT.

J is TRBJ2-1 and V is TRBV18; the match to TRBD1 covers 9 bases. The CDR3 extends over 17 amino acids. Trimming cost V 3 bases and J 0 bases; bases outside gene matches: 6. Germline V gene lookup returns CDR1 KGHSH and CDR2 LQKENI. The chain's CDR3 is CASSPSPGQGSYNEQFF. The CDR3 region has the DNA TGTGCCAGCTCACCCTCCCCGGGACAGGGCTCCTACAATGAGCAGTTCTTC.

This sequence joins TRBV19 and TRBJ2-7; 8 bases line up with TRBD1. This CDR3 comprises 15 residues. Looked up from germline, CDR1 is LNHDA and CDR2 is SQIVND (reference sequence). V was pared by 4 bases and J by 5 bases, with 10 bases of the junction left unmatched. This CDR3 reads CASSTPGQGINEQYF. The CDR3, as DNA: TGTGCCAGTAGTACACCCGGACAGGGTATCAACGAGCAGTACTTC.

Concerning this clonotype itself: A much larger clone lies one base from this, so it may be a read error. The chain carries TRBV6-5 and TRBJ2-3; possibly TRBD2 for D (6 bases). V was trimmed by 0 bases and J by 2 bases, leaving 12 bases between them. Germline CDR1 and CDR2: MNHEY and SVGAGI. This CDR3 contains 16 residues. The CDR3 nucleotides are TGTGCCAGCAGTTACTCAACCGGAGGGGCCACAGATACGCAGTATTTT. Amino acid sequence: CASSYSTGGATDTQYF.

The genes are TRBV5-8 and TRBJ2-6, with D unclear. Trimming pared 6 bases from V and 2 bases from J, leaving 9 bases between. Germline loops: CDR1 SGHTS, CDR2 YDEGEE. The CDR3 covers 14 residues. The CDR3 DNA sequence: TGTGCCAGCAACCTGGTACCTGGGGCCAACGTCCTGACTTTC. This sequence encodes CASNLVPGANVLTF.

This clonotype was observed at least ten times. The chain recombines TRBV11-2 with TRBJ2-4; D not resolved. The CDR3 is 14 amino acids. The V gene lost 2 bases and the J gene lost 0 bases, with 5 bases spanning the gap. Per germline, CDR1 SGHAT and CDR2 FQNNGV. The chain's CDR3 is CASSLFLAKNIQYF. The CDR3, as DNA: TGTGCCAGCAGCTTATTTCTAGCCAAAAACATTCAGTACTTC.

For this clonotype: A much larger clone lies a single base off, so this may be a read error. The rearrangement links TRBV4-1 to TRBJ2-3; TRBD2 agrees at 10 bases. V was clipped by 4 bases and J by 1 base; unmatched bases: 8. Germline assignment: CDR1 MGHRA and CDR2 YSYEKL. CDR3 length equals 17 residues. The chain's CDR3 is CASSPRSSGGRTDTQYF. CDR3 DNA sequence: TGCGCCAGCAGCCCCCGGTCTAGCGGGGGCCGCACAGATACGCAGTATTTT.

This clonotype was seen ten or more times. CDR3 nucleotide sequence: TGTGCCAGCAGTTTCTTAGCGACTAGCACAGATACGCAGTATTTT. Amino acid sequence: CASSFLATSTDTQYF. The rearrangement links TRBV28 to TRBJ2-3; TRBD2 is a possible D gene (5 bases). This CDR3 spans 15 amino acids. V was pared by 3 bases and J by 0 bases, with 10 bases between. Germline CDR1 reads MDHEN; CDR2 reads SYDVKM.

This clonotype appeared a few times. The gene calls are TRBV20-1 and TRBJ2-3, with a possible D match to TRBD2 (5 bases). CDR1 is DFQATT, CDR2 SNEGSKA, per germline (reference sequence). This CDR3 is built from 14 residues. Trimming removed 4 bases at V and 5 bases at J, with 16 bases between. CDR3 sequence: CSAKDSFGLDTQYF. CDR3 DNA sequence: TGCAGTGCTAAGGACTCTTTTGGATTAGATACGCAGTATTTT.

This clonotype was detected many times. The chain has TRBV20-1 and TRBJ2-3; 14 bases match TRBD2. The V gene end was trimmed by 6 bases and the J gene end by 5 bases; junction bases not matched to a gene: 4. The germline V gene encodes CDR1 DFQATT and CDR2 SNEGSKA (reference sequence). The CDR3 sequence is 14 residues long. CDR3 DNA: TGCAGTGCCCAAGGACTAGCGGGAGGAGATACGCAGTATTTT. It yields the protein CSAQGLAGGDTQYF.

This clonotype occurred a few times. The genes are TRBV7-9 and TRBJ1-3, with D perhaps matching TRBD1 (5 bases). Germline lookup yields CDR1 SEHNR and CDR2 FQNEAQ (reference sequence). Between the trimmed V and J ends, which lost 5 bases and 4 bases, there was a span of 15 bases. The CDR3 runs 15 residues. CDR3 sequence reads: CASSNMRDAGNTIYF. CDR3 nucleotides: TGTGCCAGCAGCAATATGCGGGACGCAGGAAACACCATATATTTT.

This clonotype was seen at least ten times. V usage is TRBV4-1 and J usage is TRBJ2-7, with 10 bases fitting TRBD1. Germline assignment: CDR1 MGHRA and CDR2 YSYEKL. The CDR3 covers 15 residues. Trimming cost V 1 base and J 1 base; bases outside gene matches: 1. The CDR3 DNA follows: TGCGCCAGCAGCCAAGTGGACAGGGGGTCCTACGAGCAGTACTTC. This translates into CASSQVDRGSYEQYF.

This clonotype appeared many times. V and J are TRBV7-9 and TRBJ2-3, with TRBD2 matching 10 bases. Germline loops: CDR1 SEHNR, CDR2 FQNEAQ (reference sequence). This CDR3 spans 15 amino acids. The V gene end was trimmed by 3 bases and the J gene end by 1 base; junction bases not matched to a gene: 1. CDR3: CASSFTSGGTDTQYF. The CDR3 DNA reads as TGTGCCAGCAGCTTTACTAGCGGGGGCACAGATACGCAGTATTTT. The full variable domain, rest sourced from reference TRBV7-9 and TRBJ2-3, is DTGVSQNPRHKITKRGQNVTFRCDPISEHNRLYWYRQTLGQGPEFLTYFQNEAQLEKSRLLSDRFSAERPKGSFSTLEIQRTEQGDSAMYLCASSFTSGGTDTQYFGPGTRLTVL.

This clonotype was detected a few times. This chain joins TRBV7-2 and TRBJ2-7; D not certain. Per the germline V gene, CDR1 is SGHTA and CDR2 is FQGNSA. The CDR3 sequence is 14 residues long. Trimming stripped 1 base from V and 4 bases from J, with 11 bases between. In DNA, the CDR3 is TGTGCCAGCAGCTTAGAAGGGTGGGGTTACGAGCAGTACTTC. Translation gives CASSLEGWGYEQYF.

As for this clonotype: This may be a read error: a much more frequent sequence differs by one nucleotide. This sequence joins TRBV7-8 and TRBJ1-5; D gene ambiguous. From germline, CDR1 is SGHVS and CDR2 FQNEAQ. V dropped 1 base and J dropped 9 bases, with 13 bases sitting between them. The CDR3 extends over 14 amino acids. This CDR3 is CASSLGLGDLPQHF. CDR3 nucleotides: TGTGCCAGCAGCTTAGGATTAGGTGACCTGCCCCAGCATTTT. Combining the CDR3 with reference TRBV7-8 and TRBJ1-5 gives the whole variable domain GAGVSQSPRYKVAKRGQDVALRCDPISGHVSLFWYQQALGQGPEFLTYFQNEAQLDKSGLPSDRFFAERPEGSVSTLKIQRTQQEDSAVYLCASSLGLGDLPQHFGDGTRLSIL.

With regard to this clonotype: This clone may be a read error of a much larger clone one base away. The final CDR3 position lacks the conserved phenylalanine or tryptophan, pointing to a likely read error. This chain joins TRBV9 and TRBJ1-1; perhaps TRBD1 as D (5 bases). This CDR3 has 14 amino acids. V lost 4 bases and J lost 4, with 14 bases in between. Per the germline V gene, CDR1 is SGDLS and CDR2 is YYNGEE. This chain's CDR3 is CASSPGGVGTEAFC. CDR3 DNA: TGTGCCAGCAGCCCTGGGGGGGTCGGCACTGAAGCTTTCTGT.

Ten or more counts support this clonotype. The CDR3 sequence is CASSFRTSGRAVEYTQYF. CDR3 bases: TGTGCCAGCAGTTTTCGGACTAGCGGGAGGGCCGTCGAATATACGCAGTATTTT. The rearrangement uses TRBV28 and TRBJ2-3, with 15 bases aligning to TRBD2. This CDR3 is 18 amino acids long. Losses at the gene ends were 3 bases for V and 7 bases for J; bases not matched to a gene: 11. Germline loops: CDR1 MDHEN, CDR2 SYDVKM.

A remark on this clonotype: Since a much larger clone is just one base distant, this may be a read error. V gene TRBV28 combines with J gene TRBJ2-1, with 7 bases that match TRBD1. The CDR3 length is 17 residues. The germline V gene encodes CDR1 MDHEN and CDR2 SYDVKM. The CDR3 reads CASSPTLDRSNYSEQFF. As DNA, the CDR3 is TGTGCCAGCAGTCCCACCCTGGACAGGAGTAACTACAGTGAGCAGTTCTTC.

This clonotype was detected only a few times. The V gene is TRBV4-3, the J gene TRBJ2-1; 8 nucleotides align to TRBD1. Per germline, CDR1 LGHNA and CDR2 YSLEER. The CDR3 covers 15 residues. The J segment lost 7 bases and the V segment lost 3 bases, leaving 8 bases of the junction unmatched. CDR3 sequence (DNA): TGCGCCAGCAGCCAGGACAGGGAGGCTTGGAATGAGCAGTTCTTC. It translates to CASSQDREAWNEQFF.

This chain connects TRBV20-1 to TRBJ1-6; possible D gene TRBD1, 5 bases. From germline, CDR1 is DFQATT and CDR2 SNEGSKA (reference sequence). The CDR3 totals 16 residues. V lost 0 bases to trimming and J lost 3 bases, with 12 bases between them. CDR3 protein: CSARDPGQIYNSPLHF. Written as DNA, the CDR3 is TGCAGTGCTAGAGATCCGGGGCAGATCTATAATTCACCCCTCCACTTT.